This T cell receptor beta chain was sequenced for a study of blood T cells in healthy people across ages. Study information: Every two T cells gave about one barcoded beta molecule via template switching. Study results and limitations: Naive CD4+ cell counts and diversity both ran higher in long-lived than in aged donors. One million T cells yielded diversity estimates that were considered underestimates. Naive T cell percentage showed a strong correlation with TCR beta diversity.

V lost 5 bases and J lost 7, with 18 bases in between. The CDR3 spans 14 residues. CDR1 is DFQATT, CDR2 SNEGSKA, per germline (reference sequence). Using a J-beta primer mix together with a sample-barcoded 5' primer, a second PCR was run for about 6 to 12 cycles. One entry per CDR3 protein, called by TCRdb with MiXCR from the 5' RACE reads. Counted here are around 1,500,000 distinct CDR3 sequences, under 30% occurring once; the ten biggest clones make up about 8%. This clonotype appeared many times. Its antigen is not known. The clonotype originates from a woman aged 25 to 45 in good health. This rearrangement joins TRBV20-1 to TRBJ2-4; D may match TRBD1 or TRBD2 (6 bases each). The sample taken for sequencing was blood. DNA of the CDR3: TGCAGTGCTGCTAGGGGGGCAACAGGGAACATTCAGTACTTC. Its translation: CSAARGATGNIQYF.